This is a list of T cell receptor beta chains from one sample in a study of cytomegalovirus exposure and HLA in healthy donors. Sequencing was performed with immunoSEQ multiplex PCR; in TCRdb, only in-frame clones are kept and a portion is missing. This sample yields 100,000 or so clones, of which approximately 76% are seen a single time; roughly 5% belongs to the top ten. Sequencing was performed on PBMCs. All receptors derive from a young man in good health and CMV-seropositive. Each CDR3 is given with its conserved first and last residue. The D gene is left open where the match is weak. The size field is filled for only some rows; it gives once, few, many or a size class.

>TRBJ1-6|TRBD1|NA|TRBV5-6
CASSSRTGKIYSPLHF
TGTGCCAGCAGCTCCCGGACAGGGAAGATTTATTCACCCCTCCACTTT
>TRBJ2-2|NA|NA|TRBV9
CASSVAGGELFF
TGTGCCAGCAGCGTAGCGGGCGGGGAGCTGTTTTTT
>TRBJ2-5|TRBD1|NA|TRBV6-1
CASRRTGGRETQYF
TGTGCCAGCAGGAGGACAGGGGGGCGAGAGACCCAGTACTTC
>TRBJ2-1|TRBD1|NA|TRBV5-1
CASRRDRGSGEQFF
TGCGCCAGCAGACGGGACAGGGGGAGCGGTGAGCAGTTCTTC
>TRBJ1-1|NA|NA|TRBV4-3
CASSLRGGLNTEAFF
TGCGCCAGCAGCCTCCGCGGTGGTTTAAACACTGAAGCTTTCTTT
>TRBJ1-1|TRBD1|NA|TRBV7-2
CASSHHRGRNTEAFF
TGTGCCAGCAGCCATCACAGGGGTCGAAACACTGAAGCTTTCTTT
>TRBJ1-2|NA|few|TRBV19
CASSMLEAPYGYTF
TGTGCCAGTAGTATGTTAGAAGCACCTTATGGCTACACCTTC
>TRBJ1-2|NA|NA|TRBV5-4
CASSTASPRGGYTF
TGTGCCAGCAGCACCGCCTCACCCCGTGGCGGCTACACCTTC
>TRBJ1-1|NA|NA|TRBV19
CASSITAEAFF
TGTGCCAGTAGTATAACGGCTGAAGCTTTCTTT
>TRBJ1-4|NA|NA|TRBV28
CASSTGGQSNEKLFF
TGTGCCAGCAGTACCGGGGGGCAGAGTAATGAAAAACTGTTTTTT
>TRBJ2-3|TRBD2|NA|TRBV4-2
CASSQGLAGGLTDTQYF
TGTGCCAGCAGCCAAGGACTAGCGGGAGGACTCACAGATACGCAGTATTTT
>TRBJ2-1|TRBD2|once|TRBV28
CASRPLEGGRYNEQFF
TGTGCCAGCAGACCCCTAGAGGGAGGGCGGTACAATGAGCAGTTCTTC
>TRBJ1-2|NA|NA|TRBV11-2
CASSSALALGGYTF
TGTGCCAGCAGCTCCGCCCTGGCGCTCGGGGGCTACACCTTC
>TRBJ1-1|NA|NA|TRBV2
CASRQGEGAFF
TGTGCCAGCAGGCAGGGCGAAGGAGCTTTCTTT
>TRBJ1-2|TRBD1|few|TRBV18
CASSPSFGTVYGYTF
TGTGCCAGCTCACCCAGTTTCGGGACAGTTTATGGCTACACCTTC
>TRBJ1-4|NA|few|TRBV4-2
CASSQEIGGVKLFF
TGTGCCAGCAGCCAAGAAATAGGAGGTGTAAAACTGTTTTTT